Each of the 10 T cell receptor beta chains below was sequenced from the same sample in a study of T cell responses to AZD1222 COVID-19 vaccine. Data came from immunoSEQ multiplex PCR; TCRdb stores just in-frame clones and leaves some out. The sample yields roughly 110,000 clones, approximately 88% seen once. The input for sequencing was peripheral blood, taken 28 days after the second AZD1222 dose. All receptors derive from an adult who received the AZD1222 COVID-19 vaccine.

CDR3 region: CASSLAGTSNTGELFF. The CDR3 nucleotides read TGCGCCAGCAGCTTGGCCGGGACATCAAACACCGGGGAGCTGTTTTTT. The chain recombines TRBV5-1 with TRBJ2-2; D may be TRBD1 (6 bases). Germline CDR1 reads SGHRS; CDR2 reads YFSETQ. This CDR3 has 16 amino acids. V lost 0 bases and J lost 2, with 11 bases in between.

The chain couples TRBV19 to TRBJ1-4; no clear D. Trimming removed 5 bases from V and 2 bases from J, with 12 bases in between. CDR1 LNHDA and CDR2 SQIVND come from the germline V gene (reference sequence). This CDR3 has 15 amino acids. The CDR3 loop reads CASSDDRGTNEKLFF. The CDR3 DNA follows: TGTGCCAGTAGTGATGACCGAGGCACTAATGAAAAACTGTTTTTT. Full variable domain (outside the CDR3, taken from reference TRBV19 and TRBJ1-4): DGGITQSPKYLFRKEGQNVTLSCEQNLNHDAMYWYRQDPGQGLRLIYYSQIVNDFQKGDIAEGYSVSREKKESFPLTVTSAQKNPTAFYLCASSDDRGTNEKLFFGSGTQLSVL.

The rearrangement uses TRBV9 and TRBJ1-3; D is perhaps TRBD1 (6 bases). Trimming took off 2 bases at V and 4 bases at J, with 7 bases between the two ends. Germline V gene sequence: CDR1 SGDLS, CDR2 YYNGEE. The CDR3 loop spans 13 amino acids. Here the CDR3 DNA reads TGTGCCAGCAGCGTTGGACAGGGAAACACCATATATTTT. Amino acids: CASSVGQGNTIYF. Full variable domain (outside the CDR3, taken from reference TRBV9 and TRBJ1-3): DSGVTQTPKHLITATGQRVTLRCSPRSGDLSVYWYQQSLDQGLQFLIQYYNGEERAKGNILERFSAQQFPDLHSELNLSSLELGDSALYFCASSVGQGNTIYFGEGSWLTVV.

The rearrangement uses TRBV2 and TRBJ2-7; D is ambiguous. CDR3 length: 13 residues. V gave up 10 bases and J gave up 2 bases, with 15 bases separating them. Germline CDR1 reads SNHLY; CDR2 reads FYNNEI. The CDR3 sequence: CAIQETEAYEQYF. The CDR3 DNA sequence: TGTGCCATTCAGGAGACTGAGGCCTACGAGCAGTACTTC. Full variable domain (remainder filled in from reference TRBV2 and TRBJ2-7): EPEVTQTPSHQVTQMGQEVILRCVPISNHLYFYWYRQILGQKVEFLVSFYNNEISEKSEIFDDQFSVERPDGSNFTLKIRSTKLEDSAMYFCAIQETEAYEQYFGPGTRLTVT.

The chain combines TRBV11-1 with TRBJ2-1; D remains ambiguous. The CDR3 contains 15 residues. V dropped 0 bases and J dropped 3 bases, with 9 bases sitting between them. Germline lookup yields CDR1 SGHAT and CDR2 FQDESV (reference sequence). CDR3 nucleotide sequence: TGTGCCAGCAGCTTAGCCAGTTATGTCTACAATGAGCAGTTCTTC. Translation: CASSLASYVYNEQFF.

This rearrangement joins TRBV18 to TRBJ2-7; no reliable D call. This CDR3 contains 12 residues. V lost 1 base and J 3 bases, leaving 4 bases between the germline ends. Looked up from germline, CDR1 is KGHSH and CDR2 is LQKENI. The CDR3 protein is CASSPRDYEQYF. CDR3 DNA sequence: TGTGCCAGCTCACCACGGGACTACGAGCAGTACTTC.

The chain recombines TRBV6-2 or TRBV6-3 with TRBJ2-7; D not resolved. Trimming removed 6 bases at V and 3 bases at J, with 18 bases between. The CDR3 contains 15 residues. CDR1 and CDR2 from the germline V gene are MNHEY and SVGEGT. The CDR3 sequence is CASSGDPRRIYEQYF. The CDR3 nucleotides read TGTGCCAGCAGCGGCGACCCACGAAGGATCTACGAGCAGTACTTC.

This rearrangement joins TRBV3-1 (or the pseudogene TRBV3-2) to TRBJ2-1; unclear D gene. Germline assignment: CDR1 LGHDT and CDR2 YNNKEL (reference sequence). This CDR3 region has 14 residues. V lost 1 base and J lost 5, with 9 bases in between. The CDR3 nucleotides read TGTGCCAGCAGCCAAGTGGCGGCCAACAATGAGCAGTTCTTC. It encodes CASSQVAANNEQFF.

This chain joins TRBV5-1 and TRBJ1-1, with D hard to call. The CDR3 runs 13 residues. In germline, CDR1 is SGHRS, CDR2 YFSETQ. The V gene lost 0 bases and the J gene lost 5 bases, with 8 bases spanning the gap. CDR3 sequence: CASSLDLGTEAFF. In DNA, the CDR3 is TGCGCCAGCAGCTTGGACCTAGGAACTGAAGCTTTCTTT.

The chain joins TRBV27 to TRBJ1-2; the match to TRBD1 covers 12 bases. Unmatched junction bases numbered 6, after V lost 2 bases and J lost 2 bases. Germline V gene sequence: CDR1 MNHEY, CDR2 SMNVEV (reference sequence). This CDR3 spans 17 amino acids. CDR3 protein: CASSLVGTGGGNYGYTF. CDR3 bases: TGTGCCAGCAGTTTAGTAGGGACAGGGGGCGGAAACTATGGCTACACCTTC.